The 7 T cell receptor beta chains given below trace back to one sample, sequenced in a study of graft-versus-host responses after intestinal transplantation. Their cognate antigens are unknown. Clones were read by immunoSEQ multiplex PCR, and TCRdb kept only the in-frame ones, dropping some. There are approximately 82,000 clones in the sample; about nine tenths occur only once, and approximately 0.1% lies in the top ten. The input for sequencing was unstimulated CD4+ T cells sorted from spleen or lymph node cells, taken before intestinal transplant. The receptors here all came from a human donor who received an intestinal transplant.

The V gene is TRBV7-2, the J gene TRBJ1-5, with TRBD1 identical over 10 bases. V was clipped by 8 bases and J by 6 bases; unmatched bases: 4. The CDR3 runs to 13 residues. CDR1 and CDR2 (germline): SGHTA, FQGNSA. The CDR3 DNA follows: TGTGCCAGCCGACAGGGGGCGAGTCAGCCCCAGCATTTT. It specifies CASRQGASQPQHF.

This clone was seen just once. V usage is TRBV18 and J usage is TRBJ2-7, with D maybe TRBD2 (5 bases). V lost 2 bases, J lost 8 bases, and 19 bases lay in between. Germline values: CDR1 KGHSH, CDR2 LQKENI. This CDR3 has 15 residues. The CDR3 loop is CASSPRSDIGGKQYF. The CDR3 bases are TGTGCCAGCTCACCAAGGTCAGACATTGGAGGAAAGCAGTACTTC.

This sequence joins TRBV23-1 and TRBJ2-3; D may be TRBD1 (5 bases). TRBV23-1 is an open reading frame whose function is uncertain. The CDR3 extends over 16 amino acids. The germline V and J ends were trimmed by 0 bases and 4 bases, with 14 bases remaining between them. For the CDR3, the DNA is TGCGCCAGCAGTCAATCGTACAGGTGTATCGCAGATACGCAGTATTTT. As protein: CASSQSYRCIADTQYF.

The rearrangement joins TRBV5-6 to TRBJ2-2; TRBD1 matches 7 bases. J was trimmed by 2 bases and V by 3 bases; bases with no gene match: 4. This CDR3 region has 15 residues. The germline gives CDR1 SGHDT, CDR2 YYEEEE. The CDR3 DNA reads TGTGCCAGCAGCTACAGGGGTTTCAACACCGGGGAGCTGTTTTTT. It specifies CASSYRGFNTGELFF. Full variable domain (remainder filled in from reference TRBV5-6 and TRBJ2-2): DAGVTQSPTHLIKTRGQQVTLRCSPKSGHDTVSWYQQALGQGPQFIFQYYEEEERQRGNFPDRFSGHQFPNYSSELNVNALLLGDSALYLCASSYRGFNTGELFFGEGSRLTVL.

This sequence joins TRBV30 and TRBJ1-2; D gene ambiguous. V lost 0 bases, J lost 0 bases, and 11 bases lay in between. The CDR3 length is 15 residues. Germline values: CDR1 GTSNPN, CDR2 SVGIG (reference sequence). The CDR3 loop is CAWSVPGNPNYGYTF. The CDR3 DNA reads as TGTGCCTGGAGTGTACCAGGAAACCCTAACTATGGCTACACCTTC.

J is TRBJ1-5 and V is TRBV19; possible D gene TRBD1, 5 bases. Germline V gene data show CDR1 as LNHDA and CDR2 as SQIVND (reference sequence). V was pared by 2 bases and J by 3 bases, with 8 bases between. This CDR3 comprises 14 residues. The CDR3 region has the DNA TGTGCCAGTAGTATACAGGGCCCCAATCAGCCCCAGCATTTT. Translating it yields CASSIQGPNQPQHF.

The chain carries TRBV18 and TRBJ2-2; TRBD1 aligns across 9 bases. Germline CDR1 and CDR2: KGHSH and LQKENI. V lost 3 bases to trimming and J lost 7 bases; unmatched junction nucleotides: 6. The CDR3 is 15 amino acids. CDR3 DNA: TGTGCCAGCTCACCGGGACAGGGTGCTTTCGGGGAGCTGTTTTTT. It translates to CASSPGQGAFGELFF.